What follows are 13 T cell receptor beta chains derived from one specimen sequenced in a study of patients and donors after allogeneic stem cell transplantation. TCRdb redid the calling of the RT-PCR reads with MiXCR, one entry per CDR3 protein. The sample shows about 150,000 distinct CDR3 sequences, more than 20% of them seen only once. The sequencing input was blood, either unsorted or a sorted T cell fraction (not recorded which). The receptors were sampled from a human donor who was either an allogeneic HSCT recipient or a stem cell or donor lymphocyte infusion donor (not recorded which). It is not recorded whose cells these are; they may come from a transplant donor.

This chain connects TRBV9 to TRBJ2-7, with TRBD2 as a possible D gene (6 bases). Germline V gives CDR1 SGDLS, CDR2 YYNGEE. Trimming left V 0 bases short and J 0 bases short, with 13 bases between. This CDR3 has 16 amino acids. This chain's CDR3 is CASSVAPRESSYEQYF. The CDR3 DNA sequence: TGTGCCAGCAGCGTAGCTCCCCGGGAGAGCTCCTACGAGCAGTACTTC.

This clonotype was seen many times. This chain connects TRBV29-1 to TRBJ1-1; weak D call: TRBD1 (5 bases). Germline assignment: CDR1 SQVTM and CDR2 ANQGSEA. This CDR3 contains 12 residues. Trimming shortened V by 0 bases and J by 12 bases, and 14 bases separated the two germline ends. In nucleotides, the CDR3 is TGCAGCGTTGAAGAAAACACGCGACAGCCTTTCTTT. Translation: CSVEENTRQPFF.

This clonotype was observed a handful of times. The chain couples TRBV20-1 to TRBJ1-1; 8 bases line up with TRBD1. With V trimmed by 1 base and J by 0 bases, 1 base remained unmatched. Germline V CDR1 and CDR2: DFQATT, SNEGSKA (reference sequence). This CDR3 has 14 amino acids. CDR3 residues: CSARADRVNTEAFF. DNA for the CDR3: TGCAGTGCTAGAGCGGACAGGGTGAACACTGAAGCTTTCTTT.

The chain combines TRBV7-9 with TRBJ1-2; 7 bases map to TRBD1. The V gene's germline CDR1 is SEHNR and CDR2 FQNEAQ (reference sequence). The V segment lost 4 bases and the J segment 5 bases; nucleotides outside the gene matches: 4. The length of the CDR3 is 13 residues. The CDR3 spells CASSSGQFYGYTF. The CDR3 DNA is TGTGCCAGCAGCTCGGGACAGTTTTATGGCTACACCTTC. The complete variable domain, with remaining parts taken from reference TRBV7-9 and TRBJ1-2, reads DTGVSQNPRHKITKRGQNVTFRCDPISEHNRLYWYRQTLGQGPEFLTYFQNEAQLEKSRLLSDRFSAERPKGSFSTLEIQRTEQGDSAMYLCASSSGQFYGYTFGSGTRLTVV.

This clonotype has ten or more counts. The chain couples TRBV5-6 to TRBJ1-1; unclear D gene. This CDR3 is built from 11 residues. Germline V gene sequence: CDR1 SGHDT, CDR2 YYEEEE. V lost 0 bases to trimming and J lost 10 bases, with 7 bases between them. The CDR3 reads CASSLGARAFF. The CDR3 nucleotides are TGTGCCAGCAGCTTGGGGGCGCGAGCTTTCTTT.

The chain links TRBV5-1 to TRBJ2-3; the D is unclear. The CDR3 spans 12 residues. Trimming removed 2 bases from V and 6 bases from J, with 7 bases in between. Germline V gives CDR1 SGHRS, CDR2 YFSETQ. In nucleotides, the CDR3 is TGCGCCAGCAGCTTAATTGGTGATACGCAGTATTTT. It specifies CASSLIGDTQYF.

CDR3 loop: CASSVVEAANTGELFF. The CDR3 DNA reads TGTGCCAGCAGCGTAGTAGAAGCGGCGAACACCGGGGAGCTGTTTTTT. The chain joins TRBV9 to TRBJ2-2; the D gene is possibly TRBD2 (5 bases). Trimming cost V 0 bases and J 0 bases, with 9 bases left between them. Germline CDR1 reads SGDLS; CDR2 reads YYNGEE. The CDR3 runs to 16 residues.

This clonotype was picked up a small number of times. V and J are TRBV5-1 and TRBJ2-1, with TRBD2 matching over 10 bases. This CDR3 is 17 amino acids long. Looked up from germline, CDR1 is SGHRS and CDR2 is YFSETQ. After removal of 0 bases from V and 0 bases from J, the junction contained 3 bases not matched to a gene. CDR3 nucleotide sequence: TGCGCCAGCAGCTTGGGAGCGGGGGGGAGCTCCTACAATGAGCAGTTCTTC. Protein sequence: CASSLGAGGSSYNEQFF.

V usage is TRBV5-1 and J usage is TRBJ2-2, with a tentative D call TRBD2 (6 bases). The CDR3 is 17 amino acids. V lost 1 base, J lost 1 base, and 14 bases lay in between. Germline CDR1 SGHRS, CDR2 YFSETQ. The CDR3 protein is CASSLKGRDLNTGELFF. The CDR3 DNA follows: TGCGCCAGCAGCTTGAAGGGGCGGGACCTGAACACCGGGGAGCTGTTTTTT.

This chain joins TRBV5-6 and TRBJ2-4, with D uncertain. Germline V gene data show CDR1 as SGHDT and CDR2 as YYEEEE. Trimming stripped 7 bases from V and 3 bases from J, with 17 bases between. The CDR3 is 15 amino acids. The CDR3 DNA is TGTGCCAGCCTCGGGTGGGCCGTCGGCAAAAACATTCAGTACTTC. Amino acid sequence: CASLGWAVGKNIQYF.

There are many counts of this clonotype. The chain employs TRBV20-1 and TRBJ1-5; 9 nucleotides match TRBD1. Germline V gives CDR1 DFQATT, CDR2 SNEGSKA (reference sequence). V shed 1 base and J 7 bases; nucleotides not matched to a gene: 11. This CDR3 region has 16 residues. In DNA, the CDR3 is TGCAGTGCTAGAGCCGGGACAGGGTTAACCAGACAGCCCCAGCATTTT. This encodes CSARAGTGLTRQPQHF.

CDR3 DNA: TGTGCCATCAGTGAGCGACTAGCGGGGGGCACAGATACGCAGTATTTT. Protein sequence: CAISERLAGGTDTQYF. The genes are TRBV10-3 and TRBJ2-3; 12 bases map to TRBD2. The germline CDR1 and CDR2 sequences are ENHRY and SYGVKD. The CDR3 contains 16 residues. V gave up 2 bases and J gave up 1 base; unmatched junction bases: 1.

V usage is TRBV25-1 and J usage is TRBJ2-3, with a weak D call TRBD2 (6 bases). Trimming took 4 bases from V and 3 from J, leaving 11 bases between them. CDR3 length: 14 amino acids. Germline loops: CDR1 MGHDK, CDR2 SYGVNS. The CDR3 here is CASSAGVWTDTQYF. As DNA, the CDR3 is TGTGCCAGCAGTGCGGGGGTTTGGACAGATACGCAGTATTTT. Looking up the rest from reference TRBV25-1 and TRBJ2-3 gives the full variable domain: EADIYQTPRYLVIGTGKKITLECSQTMGHDKMYWYQQDPGMELHLIHYSYGVNSTEKGDLSSESTVSRIRTEHFPLTLESARPSHTSQYLCASSAGVWTDTQYFGPGTRLTVL.